This TCR beta chain was documented in a study of control samples from healthy donors and cancer patients. V was pared by 1 base and J by 5 bases, with 6 bases of the junction left unmatched. CDR3 length: 15 residues. CDR1 and CDR2 from the germline V gene are SGHRS and YFSETQ. Assay used: immunoSEQ multiplex PCR; TCRdb lists only in-frame clones, some missing. The sample includes tens of thousands of clones, about nine tenths of them seen just once. This clonotype was obtained from a man aged 25 to 40 in good health. The sequenced sample was blood. The J gene is TRBJ2-5, the V gene TRBV5-1; 9 nucleotides match TRBD1. The CDR3 here is CASSLQGQGGETQYF. In DNA, the CDR3 is TGCGCCAGCAGCTTGCAGGGACAGGGTGGGGAGACCCAGTACTTC.